This T cell receptor (beta chain) was found in a study of blood T cell repertoires in COVID-19. Source study methods: Estimates of nucleated cell counts were drawn from the amplification of reference gene primers. Produced via immunoSEQ multiplex PCR; TCRdb's table is partial and in-frame only. From that table come the V and J calls and clone size; the DNA was used to work out D and trimming. This table has tens of thousands of clones, about 89% appearing once. CDR1 is MNHEY, CDR2 SMNVEV, per germline (reference sequence). The CDR3 spans 15 residues. Trimming stripped 4 bases from V and 0 bases from J, with 9 bases between.

This rearrangement joins TRBV27 to TRBJ2-2; possibly TRBD2 for D (6 bases). The receptor was derived from a human donor in a cohort sampled during active COVID-19. Sequencing was carried out using peripheral blood. The CDR3 DNA sequence: TGTGCCAGCAGTTCCGGCGGGGCGAACACCGGGGAGCTGTTTTTT. Amino acid sequence: CASSSGGANTGELFF.